What follows is one T cell receptor beta chain and its context. This specimen belongs to a study of blood T cell repertoires in COVID-19. Study-level background: PBMCs, B-cell-depleted T cells, or T cells provided the cDNA or gDNA that made up the material.

The Seattle patients, enrolled during active infection, were followed longitudinally. Germline CDR1 and CDR2: SGHKS and YYEKEE (reference sequence). This CDR3 has 17 residues. V dropped 4 bases and J dropped 0 bases, with 19 bases sitting between them. As processed by the authors: Amplifying reference gene primers gave estimates of nucleated cell counts. Only in-frame clones appear in the TCRdb table, and some are missing; sequencing was by immunoSEQ multiplex PCR. V and J calls plus clone size are reproduced from that table; the DNA served to infer D and trimming. This table holds about 120,000 clones, about 89% found once.

This chain connects TRBV5-5 to TRBJ1-2; D not certain. The sequence came from a woman aged 70-85 years with COVID-19, enrolled during active disease. The sequencing input was peripheral blood. The CDR3 DNA sequence: TGTGCCAGCAGCCTCGAAGACTATACCACAGCTAACTATGGCTACACCTTC. Protein product: CASSLEDYTTANYGYTF.